Below, one T cell receptor (beta chain) is given with its context. No antigen is known for it. The data were obtained in a study of neurological immune-mediated disorders. Study-level results: No CDR3 amino acid sequences recurred among expanded clones across subjects, suggesting private repertoires in all groups.

The trim removed 5 bases at V and 5 bases at J, leaving 7 bases unmatched. Germline values: CDR1 SGHVS, CDR2 FNYEAQ. The CDR3 contains 14 residues. TCRdb independently ran MiXCR on the 5' RACE reads; one entry per CDR3 protein. The sample holds 33,000 or so distinct CDR3 sequences, under 9.5% seen once. The TCR originated in a woman in her thirties or forties in good health. What was sequenced was PBMCs. The chain employs TRBV7-6 and TRBJ2-5; TRBD1 matches 8 bases. CDR3 protein: CASSGAGGRETQYF. The DNA of the CDR3 is TGTGCCAGCAGCGGGGCAGGGGGCAGGGAGACCCAGTACTTC.